Following are 16 T cell receptor beta chains from one sample sequenced in a study of long-term antiretroviral therapy in people with HIV. It was version v3.0 of the immunoSEQ assay that was run at survey level. TCRdb keeps only in-frame clones here, not all; method: immunoSEQ multiplex PCR. The sample consists of 34,000 or so clones, roughly 85% of them appearing once. Here the sequenced sample was unsorted PBMCs, taken approximately 3.5 years after starting antiretroviral therapy. The receptors come from a man aged 18 to 30 with HIV.

CDR3 loop: CASSLGKKNTEAFF. The DNA for the CDR3 is TGTGCCAGCAGTTTGGGCAAAAAGAACACTGAAGCTTTCTTT. This chain uses TRBV28 with TRBJ1-1, with no clear D. Germline V lookup: CDR1 MDHEN, CDR2 SYDVKM. Deletions cut 3 bases from V and 1 base from J, with 9 bases between. This CDR3 has 14 amino acids.

V usage is TRBV5-1 and J usage is TRBJ2-1; tentative D call: TRBD1 (5 bases). Deletions cut 0 bases from V and 7 bases from J, with 11 bases between. The CDR3 runs to 14 residues. The germline CDR1 and CDR2 sequences are SGHRS and YFSETQ. In DNA, the CDR3 is TGCGCCAGCAGCTTGGAAGGCAACAGGAATGAGCAGTTCTTC. Its translation: CASSLEGNRNEQFF.

This clone was seen more than once but under ten times. This rearrangement joins TRBV5-1 to TRBJ2-7; 7 nucleotides line up with TRBD1. Germline-derived CDR1 and CDR2 are SGHRS and YFSETQ. Trimming cost V 3 bases and J 1 base; bases outside gene matches: 7. CDR3 length: 15 amino acids. Here the CDR3 reads CASSSGTAISYEQYF. The CDR3 nucleotides are TGCGCCAGCAGCTCCGGGACAGCGATTTCCTACGAGCAGTACTTC.

The chain uses TRBV19 and TRBJ2-7; 8 bases line up with TRBD1. CDR1 is LNHDA and CDR2 is SQIVND in the germline V gene (reference sequence). CDR3 length equals 15 residues. With V trimmed by 5 bases and J by 4 bases, 10 bases remained unmatched. DNA for the CDR3: TGTGCCAGTAGTCCCGGACAGGGTTCATCGTACGAGCAGTACTTC. Encoded protein: CASSPGQGSSYEQYF.

The chain couples TRBV27 to TRBJ2-1; TRBD1 matches at 7 bases. Germline CDR1 and CDR2: MNHEY and SMNVEV (reference sequence). Trimming took 6 bases from V and 4 from J; bases not matched to a gene: 12. The CDR3 covers 16 residues. The CDR3 DNA reads TGTGCCAGCAGCATCCAACCGGGACAGATATACAATGAGCAGTTCTTC. The encoded protein is CASSIQPGQIYNEQFF.

The chain is built from TRBV7-2 and TRBJ2-1; no reliable D call. Between the trimmed V and J ends, which lost 3 bases and 5 bases, there was a span of 20 bases. The CDR3 is 17 residues long. Germline values: CDR1 SGHTA, CDR2 FQGNSA. CDR3 coding DNA: TGTGCCAGCAGCTTGCGGAGAGCCCCCCCCACTGACAATGAGCAGTTCTTC. Translated, it gives CASSLRRAPPTDNEQFF.

In the case of this clone: A junction boundary mismatches the germline segment, possibly from a read error. The V call is TRBV2, the J call TRBJ2-7, with a weak D call TRBD2 (6 bases). The CDR3 spans 13 residues. The germline gives CDR1 SNHLY, CDR2 FYNNEI. The CDR3 DNA follows: TGTGCCCGCAGAAAGGCTAGCGCCTACGAGCAGTACTTC. Protein sequence: CARRKASAYEQYF.

The rearrangement uses TRBV27 and TRBJ2-7, with 7 bases fitting TRBD1. V lost 4 bases to trimming and J lost 1 base; unmatched junction nucleotides: 1. CDR1 MNHEY and CDR2 SMNVEV come from the germline V gene (reference sequence). The CDR3 sequence is 13 residues long. CDR3 region: CASSSQGSYEQYF. CDR3 bases: TGTGCCAGCAGTTCACAGGGGTCCTACGAGCAGTACTTC.

The chain has TRBV5-1 and TRBJ2-7; 7 bases align to TRBD1. J lost 4 bases, V lost 0 bases, and 7 bases had no gene match. The CDR3 extends over 15 amino acids. The germline V gene encodes CDR1 SGHRS and CDR2 YFSETQ. The CDR3 coding sequence is TGCGCCAGCAGCTTGGGAGACAGGGTTTTATACGAGCAGTACTTC. This encodes CASSLGDRVLYEQYF.

The chain has TRBV13 and TRBJ1-5; D is unclear. The germline CDR1 and CDR2 sequences are PRHDT and FYEKMQ (reference sequence). Trimming stripped 0 bases from V and 7 bases from J, with 10 bases between. The CDR3 loop spans 14 amino acids. The CDR3 DNA follows: TGTGCCAGCAGCTTAGGAGGGATAATCCAGCCCCAGCATTTT. Encoded protein: CASSLGGIIQPQHF.

This rearrangement joins TRBV12-5 to TRBJ1-1; D call uncertain. Trimming removed 4 bases at V and 0 bases at J, with 6 bases between. This CDR3 has 13 amino acids. Per the germline V gene, CDR1 is LGHNT and CDR2 is FRNRAP. The CDR3 loop is CASGSGMNTEAFF. The CDR3 DNA is TGTGCTAGTGGTTCGGGCATGAACACTGAAGCTTTCTTT.

This sequence joins TRBV5-6 and TRBJ1-1; 8 bases are shared with TRBD1. The CDR3 length is 14 residues. Germline V lookup: CDR1 SGHDT, CDR2 YYEEEE. The junction had 3 bases not matched to a gene; V was cut back by 2 bases and J by 3 bases. CDR3 sequence reads: CASSLTGGYTEAFF. Written as DNA, the CDR3 is TGTGCCAGCAGCTTAACAGGGGGATACACTGAAGCTTTCTTT.

The chain uses TRBV5-1 and TRBJ2-7; D call uncertain. CDR3 length equals 13 residues. V was clipped by 1 base and J by 6 bases, with 11 bases between them. Germline assignment: CDR1 SGHRS and CDR2 YFSETQ. The chain's CDR3 is CASSLLLSGEQYF. The DNA for the CDR3 is TGCGCCAGCAGCTTGCTGTTGAGTGGCGAGCAGTACTTC.

V is TRBV19 and J is TRBJ2-1, with 11 bases matching TRBD2. Germline CDR1 reads LNHDA; CDR2 reads SQIVND (reference sequence). This CDR3 spans 17 amino acids. The V segment lost 4 bases and the J segment 9 bases; nucleotides outside the gene matches: 14. CDR3 bases: TGTGCCAGTAGTAGTTGGGTTACTAGCGGGAGAGTCGGTGAGCAGTTCTTC. Translating it yields CASSSWVTSGRVGEQFF.

The J gene is TRBJ2-7, the V gene TRBV4-1; TRBD1 aligns across 7 bases. Losses at the gene ends were 3 bases for V and 0 bases for J; bases not matched to a gene: 5. The CDR3 has 15 residues. The germline CDR1 and CDR2 sequences are MGHRA and YSYEKL. This CDR3 is CASSQGQRLSYEQYF. In DNA, the CDR3 is TGCGCCAGCAGCCAGGGACAGCGCCTCTCCTACGAGCAGTACTTC.

The rearrangement links TRBV19 to TRBJ1-5; D remains unclear. Germline CDR1 and CDR2: LNHDA and SQIVND (reference sequence). This CDR3 has 15 residues. Between the trimmed V and J ends, which lost 3 bases and 7 bases, there was a span of 16 bases. The CDR3 loop is CASSIEGGQWQPQHF. The CDR3 DNA is TGTGCCAGTAGTATTGAGGGAGGGCAATGGCAGCCCCAGCATTTT.